The 20 T cell receptor beta chains in this list originate from one sample, sequenced in a study of neurological immune-mediated disorders. TCRdb itself ran the 5' RACE reads through MiXCR, one entry per CDR3 protein. The profile shows roughly 100,000 distinct CDR3 sequences, 3.5% to 4% of them singletons. The sample consisted of PBMCs. These receptors originate from a woman under 30 with multiple sclerosis.

In its sample, this clonotype was seen many times. The V call is TRBV5-1, the J call TRBJ1-1; 7 bases line up with TRBD1. Trimming took 4 bases from V and 2 from J; bases not matched to a gene: 5. The CDR3 length is 14 residues. Germline CDR1 is SGHRS and CDR2 is YFSETQ. CDR3 sequence reads: CASSEGASNTEAFF. CDR3 in DNA: TGCGCCAGCAGCGAGGGGGCTTCTAACACTGAAGCTTTCTTT.

This clonotype was counted ten times or more. The CDR3 DNA reads TGCGCCAGCAGCCAAGATCCCCTGGGCCTAGCGGGGGGCTTATACAATGAGCAGTTCTTC. Translated: CASSQDPLGLAGGLYNEQFF. The rearrangement joins TRBV4-1 to TRBJ2-1; 11 bases map to TRBD2. This CDR3 spans 20 amino acids. V lost 0 bases and J lost 4; bases outside the gene matches: 14. CDR1 and CDR2 from the germline V gene are MGHRA and YSYEKL.

This clonotype occurred many times. V and J are TRBV12-3 or TRBV12-4 and TRBJ1-2, with 9 bases identical to TRBD1. The CDR3 has 16 amino acids. Unmatched junction bases numbered 8, after V lost 0 bases and J lost 6 bases. The CDR3 DNA is TGTGCCAGCAGTTTAGCCTCCGGGACAGGGATCGATGGCTACACCTTC. It specifies CASSLASGTGIDGYTF.

This clonotype was seen a few times. The rearrangement links TRBV12-3 or TRBV12-4 to TRBJ2-7, with a possible D match to TRBD1 (5 bases). Trimming left V 1 base short and J 6 bases short, with 7 bases between. The CDR3 runs to 12 residues. The CDR3 protein is CASSLVQGEQYF. CDR3 DNA: TGTGCCAGCAGTTTAGTTCAGGGCGAGCAGTACTTC.

This clonotype was counted a few times. V gene TRBV7-2 combines with J gene TRBJ2-7; 8 bases line up with TRBD2. Germline values: CDR1 SGHTA, CDR2 FQGNSA. The ends lost 5 bases at V and 0 bases at J; junction bases unmatched: 6. This CDR3 is built from 15 residues. The CDR3 reads CASSLSGGSSYEQYF. In nucleotides, the CDR3 is TGTGCCAGCAGCCTAAGCGGGGGAAGCTCCTACGAGCAGTACTTC.

Ten or more counts support this clonotype. V gene TRBV5-1 combines with J gene TRBJ2-2; TRBD2 agrees at 7 bases. The trim removed 2 bases at V and 3 bases at J, leaving 7 bases unmatched. Germline lookup yields CDR1 SGHRS and CDR2 YFSETQ. The CDR3 covers 16 residues. CDR3 DNA sequence: TGCGCCAGCAGCTTAATGACTAGCAAGGACACCGGGGAGCTGTTTTTT. Protein product: CASSLMTSKDTGELFF.

There are many counts of this clonotype. This sequence joins TRBV2 and TRBJ1-2, with D unresolved. This CDR3 is built from 13 residues. V was cut by 2 bases and J by 5 bases, with 9 bases left in between. Per germline, CDR1 SNHLY and CDR2 FYNNEI. The CDR3: CASSETAVYGYTF. DNA for the CDR3: TGTGCCAGCAGTGAAACCGCAGTGTATGGCTACACCTTC.

This clonotype was seen at least ten times. The chain uses TRBV27 and TRBJ1-4, with a weak D call TRBD1 (6 bases). CDR1 MNHEY and CDR2 SMNVEV come from the germline V gene (reference sequence). The CDR3 totals 14 residues. The V end lost 6 bases, the J end lost 5 bases, and 13 bases lay between the germline ends. The chain's CDR3 is CASRDSAKNEKLFF. In DNA form, the CDR3 reads TGTGCCAGCAGGGACAGCGCAAAAAATGAAAAACTGTTTTTT. Complete variable domain (other parts from reference TRBV27 and TRBJ1-4): EAQVTQNPRYLITVTGKKLTVTCSQNMNHEYMSWYRQDPGLGLRQIYYSMNVEVTDKGDVPEGYKVSRKEKRNFPLILESPSPNQTSLYFCASRDSAKNEKLFFGSGTQLSVL.

This clonotype was seen at least ten times. The chain uses TRBV6-5 and TRBJ2-1; the match to TRBD2 covers 13 bases. CDR1 and CDR2 from the germline V gene are MNHEY and SVGAGI. With V trimmed by 6 bases and J by 8 bases, 10 bases remained unmatched. The CDR3 is 16 amino acids. CDR3 nucleotides: TGTGCCAGCAGCAAGGGGGGGACTAGCGGGAAGGATGAGCAGTTCTTC. This sequence encodes CASSKGGTSGKDEQFF.

At least ten counts were recorded for this clonotype. This rearrangement joins TRBV5-1 to TRBJ2-3; TRBD1 is a possible D gene (6 bases). The CDR3 is 14 residues long. Germline V CDR1 and CDR2: SGHRS, YFSETQ. Trimming pared 4 bases from V and 5 bases from J, leaving 14 bases between. CDR3 DNA: TGCGCCAGCAGCATCAGGGGAGAAGGAGATACGCAGTATTTT. Its translation is CASSIRGEGDTQYF.

This clonotype was recorded at least ten times. The rearrangement joins TRBV4-2 to TRBJ2-7, with TRBD2 identical over 10 bases. CDR3 length equals 18 residues. The germline CDR1 and CDR2 sequences are LGHNA and YNFKEQ. The V gene end was trimmed by 1 base and the J gene end by 0 bases; junction bases not matched to a gene: 9. The CDR3 DNA reads as TGTGCCAGCAGCCAAGGCCGGCCGGGACTAGCGAGCTCCTACGAGCAGTACTTC. Protein: CASSQGRPGLASSYEQYF.

This clonotype appeared a few times. The gene calls are TRBV19 and TRBJ2-1; 16 bases agree with TRBD2. This CDR3 has 19 amino acids. Germline V gene sequence: CDR1 LNHDA, CDR2 SQIVND (reference sequence). V was pared by 4 bases and J by 10 bases, with 16 bases of the junction left unmatched. CDR3 sequence (DNA): TGTGCCAGTAGTACGGGACTAGCGGGAGGGCCCCGCTCCCCGGGAGAGCAGTTCTTC. It encodes CASSTGLAGGPRSPGEQFF. Full variable domain (missing parts from reference TRBV19 and TRBJ2-1): DGGITQSPKYLFRKEGQNVTLSCEQNLNHDAMYWYRQDPGQGLRLIYYSQIVNDFQKGDIAEGYSVSREKKESFPLTVTSAQKNPTAFYLCASSTGLAGGPRSPGEQFFGPGTRLTVL.

This clonotype occurred many times. The V and J genes are TRBV5-1 and TRBJ1-6; 7 nucleotides match TRBD1. Germline loops: CDR1 SGHRS, CDR2 YFSETQ. V lost 0 bases and J lost 7; bases outside the gene matches: 4. The CDR3 is made up of 15 amino acids. The CDR3 DNA reads TGCGCCAGCAGCTTGGAGGCGACAGGGAATTCACCCCTCCACTTT. Its protein product is CASSLEATGNSPLHF. Full variable domain (outside the CDR3, taken from reference TRBV5-1 and TRBJ1-6): KAGVTQTPRYLIKTRGQQVTLSCSPISGHRSVSWYQQTPGQGLQFLFEYFSETQRNKGNFPGRFSGRQFSNSRSEMNVSTLELGDSALYLCASSLEATGNSPLHFGNGTRLTVT.

The table lists this clonotype with many counts. The chain employs TRBV5-6 and TRBJ2-1; TRBD2 matches 7 bases. CDR1 is SGHDT and CDR2 is YYEEEE in the germline V gene. V lost 4 bases to trimming and J lost 4 bases; unmatched junction nucleotides: 8. The CDR3 runs to 15 residues. The CDR3 reads CASSEGLAAYNEQFF. The CDR3 region has the DNA TGTGCCAGCAGCGAGGGGCTAGCGGCTTACAATGAGCAGTTCTTC. The full variable domain, rest sourced from reference TRBV5-6 and TRBJ2-1, is DAGVTQSPTHLIKTRGQQVTLRCSPKSGHDTVSWYQQALGQGPQFIFQYYEEEERQRGNFPDRFSGHQFPNYSSELNVNALLLGDSALYLCASSEGLAAYNEQFFGPGTRLTVL.

Many counts were recorded for this clonotype. The chain recombines TRBV7-9 with TRBJ2-5; 9 nucleotides match TRBD1. Per the germline V gene, CDR1 is SEHNR and CDR2 is FQNEAQ (reference sequence). This CDR3 contains 14 residues. Losses at the gene ends were 5 bases for V and 4 bases for J; bases not matched to a gene: 5. The DNA for the CDR3 is TGTGCCAGCAGCCCAACAGGGGGCGTAGAGACCCAGTACTTC. It is translated as CASSPTGGVETQYF.

This clonotype came up many times. The chain has TRBV6-5 and TRBJ2-1; D unclear. The CDR3 contains 14 residues. The germline V gene has CDR1 MNHEY and CDR2 SVGAGI. V was shortened by 2 bases and J by 7 bases, with 12 bases between the two germline ends. This CDR3 reads CASSYGLSKNEQFF. Written as DNA, the CDR3 is TGTGCCAGCAGTTACGGGCTCTCAAAAAATGAGCAGTTCTTC.

About this clonotype: A much larger clonotype is one base distant, so this may be a read error. The rearrangement links TRBV20-1 to TRBJ2-7; D call uncertain. The CDR3 has 13 amino acids. Germline V lookup: CDR1 DFQATT, CDR2 SNEGSKA (reference sequence). V dropped 6 bases and J dropped 3 bases, with 15 bases sitting between them. The CDR3 DNA is TGCAGTGCCGAAGGGAATAGTTTCTACGAGCAGTACTTC. The encoded protein is CSAEGNSFYEQYF.

This clonotype was recorded at least ten times. CDR3 in DNA: TGCGCCAGCAGCTTGTCTTTAGGCAGGGACACCCAAAGTGAGCAGTTCTTC. Its protein is CASSLSLGRDTQSEQFF. The J gene is TRBJ2-1, the V gene TRBV5-1, with D possibly TRBD1 on 6 matching bases. Trimming shortened V by 1 base and J by 9 bases, and 23 bases separated the two germline ends. This CDR3 spans 17 amino acids. Germline CDR1 is SGHRS and CDR2 is YFSETQ. The complete variable domain, with remaining parts taken from reference TRBV5-1 and TRBJ2-1, reads KAGVTQTPRYLIKTRGQQVTLSCSPISGHRSVSWYQQTPGQGLQFLFEYFSETQRNKGNFPGRFSGRQFSNSRSEMNVSTLELGDSALYLCASSLSLGRDTQSEQFFGPGTRLTVL.

On this clonotype itself: A clone one base away is much larger, so this may be a read error. The chain's CDR3 is CATSWMGAGWNNEQFF. The CDR3 DNA is TGTGCCACCAGTTGGATGGGGGCCGGTTGGAACAATGAGCAGTTCTTC. The chain combines TRBV24-1 with TRBJ2-1; TRBD1 is a possible D gene (6 bases). The CDR3 is 16 amino acids. Trimming took off 6 bases at V and 5 bases at J, with 19 bases between the two ends. The germline CDR1 and CDR2 sequences are KGHDR and SFDVKD.

This clonotype was counted at least ten times. J is TRBJ2-7 and V is TRBV15; D gene ambiguous. Trimming shortened V by 0 bases and J by 3 bases, and 6 bases separated the two germline ends. From germline, CDR1 is LNHNV and CDR2 YYDKDF (reference sequence). The CDR3 sequence is 13 residues long. The CDR3 sequence: CATSREDRYEQYF. CDR3 coding DNA: TGTGCCACCAGCAGAGAAGACCGCTACGAGCAGTACTTC. The full variable domain, its missing parts supplied by reference TRBV15 and TRBJ2-7, is DAMVIQNPRYQVTQFGKPVTLSCSQTLNHNVMYWYQQKSSQAPKLLFHYYDKDFNNEADTPDNFQSRRPNTSFCFLDIRSPGLGDTAMYLCATSREDRYEQYFGPGTRLTVT.